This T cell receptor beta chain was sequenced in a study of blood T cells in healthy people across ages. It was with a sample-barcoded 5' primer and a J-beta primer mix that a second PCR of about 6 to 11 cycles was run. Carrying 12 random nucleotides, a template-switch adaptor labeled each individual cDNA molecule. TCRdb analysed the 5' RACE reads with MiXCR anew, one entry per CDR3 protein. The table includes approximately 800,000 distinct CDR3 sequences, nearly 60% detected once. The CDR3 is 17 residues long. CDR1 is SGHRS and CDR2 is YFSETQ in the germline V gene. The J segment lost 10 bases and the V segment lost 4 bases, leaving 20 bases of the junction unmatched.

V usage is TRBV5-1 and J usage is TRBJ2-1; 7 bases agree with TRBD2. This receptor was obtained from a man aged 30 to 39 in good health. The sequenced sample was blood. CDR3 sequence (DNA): TGCGCCAGCAGCCCTGATTTGTCCGGGACTACTGGGAAGGAGCAGTTCTTC. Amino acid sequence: CASSPDLSGTTGKEQFF.